One sample yielded the 9 T cell receptor beta chains listed below, sequenced in a study of blood T cell repertoires in COVID-19. Generated by immunoSEQ multiplex PCR, the TCRdb table keeps only in-frame clones and is missing some. The sample shows 150,000 to 180,000 clones, roughly 78% of them seen only once. The sequenced material came from peripheral blood. The receptors originated from an elderly man with acute or convalescent COVID-19.

This chain uses TRBV30 with TRBJ2-5; no clear D gene. CDR3 size: 13 residues. Trimming took 1 base from V and 4 from J, leaving 10 bases between them. Germline V lookup: CDR1 GTSNPN, CDR2 SVGIG (reference sequence). As DNA, the CDR3 is TGTGCCTGGAGTGGCAGCTCGGGAGAGACCCAGTACTTC. Translating it yields CAWSGSSGETQYF.

This clone was recorded once. This sequence joins TRBV6-5 and TRBJ2-2; TRBD2 matches 7 bases. CDR3 length equals 15 residues. V shed 5 bases and J 0 bases; nucleotides not matched to a gene: 3. Per the germline V gene, CDR1 is MNHEY and CDR2 is SVGAGI. DNA for the CDR3: TGTGCCAGCAGTACTGCGGGGGCGAACACCGGGGAGCTGTTTTTT. This gives the protein CASSTAGANTGELFF.

The chain combines TRBV19 with TRBJ2-7, with 7 nucleotides matching TRBD1. With V trimmed by 1 base and J by 2 bases, 8 bases remained unmatched. The CDR3 runs to 16 residues. The germline gives CDR1 LNHDA, CDR2 SQIVND (reference sequence). DNA of the CDR3: TGTGCCAGTAGTATAGGAGCTGGACAGGTTACCTACGAGCAGTACTTC. This encodes CASSIGAGQVTYEQYF.

The V and J genes are TRBV16 and TRBJ1-1; TRBD1 is a possible D gene (5 bases). The CDR3 is 17 amino acids. Trimming removed 4 bases from V and 1 base from J, with 19 bases in between. The germline gives CDR1 KGHSY, CDR2 FQNENV. The CDR3 DNA reads TGTGCCAGCAGCCTTCACCATGGGGGGGGTTGGAACACTGAAGCTTTCTTT. Translated, it gives CASSLHHGGGWNTEAFF. Using reference TRBV16 and TRBJ1-1 for the parts outside the CDR3, the full variable domain is GEEVAQTPKHLVRGEGQKAKLYCAPIKGHSYVFWYQQVLKNEFKFLISFQNENVFDETGMPKERFSAKCLPNSPCSLEIQATKLEDSAVYFCASSLHHGGGWNTEAFFGQGTRLTVV.

This sequence joins TRBV6-5 and TRBJ1-6; D is ambiguous. The V and J ends lost 6 bases and 0 bases respectively, with 6 bases between them. This CDR3 has 14 residues. Germline CDR1 is MNHEY and CDR2 is SVGAGI. The CDR3 loop reads CASRGSSYNSPLHF. In nucleotides, the CDR3 is TGTGCCAGCAGAGGGAGCTCCTATAATTCACCCCTCCACTTT.

This clone was detected only a few times. The J gene is TRBJ2-7, the V gene TRBV10-3; 9 bases are shared with TRBD1. V shed 0 bases and J 7 bases; nucleotides not matched to a gene: 4. CDR1 is ENHRY, CDR2 SYGVKD, per germline. The CDR3 consists of 14 residues. CDR3 nucleotides: TGTGCCATCAGTGAGTCCACAGGGGGCTGGGAGCAGTACGTC. Translation: CAISESTGGWEQYV.

J is TRBJ2-1 and V is TRBV10-3; 7 bases align to TRBD2. Germline V gene sequence: CDR1 ENHRY, CDR2 SYGVKD. V trimming: 4 bases; J trimming: 6 bases; junction bases outside the gene matches: 12. CDR3 length equals 16 residues. In DNA, the CDR3 is TGTGCCATCAGTGGTGGGAGCGGGGTACCAATCAATGAGCAGTTCTTC. Translated, it gives CAISGGSGVPINEQFF.

The chain is built from TRBV29-1 and TRBJ1-1; D call uncertain. The length of the CDR3 is 13 residues. CDR1 is SQVTM, CDR2 ANQGSEA, per germline. The V and J ends lost 7 bases and 3 bases respectively, with 15 bases between them. CDR3 sequence reads: CSARPREYTEAFF. The CDR3 DNA reads as TGCAGCGCCCGACCGAGGGAGTACACTGAAGCTTTCTTT.

The chain carries TRBV11-2 and TRBJ1-5, with 7 bases lining up with TRBD1. Germline values: CDR1 SGHAT, CDR2 FQNNGV. This CDR3 has 14 residues. The V and J ends lost 5 bases and 6 bases, in that order; junction bases with no gene match: 7. As DNA, the CDR3 is TGTGCCAGCAGCCGACAGGGTGAGGCTCAGCCCCAGCATTTT. This codes for CASSRQGEAQPQHF.